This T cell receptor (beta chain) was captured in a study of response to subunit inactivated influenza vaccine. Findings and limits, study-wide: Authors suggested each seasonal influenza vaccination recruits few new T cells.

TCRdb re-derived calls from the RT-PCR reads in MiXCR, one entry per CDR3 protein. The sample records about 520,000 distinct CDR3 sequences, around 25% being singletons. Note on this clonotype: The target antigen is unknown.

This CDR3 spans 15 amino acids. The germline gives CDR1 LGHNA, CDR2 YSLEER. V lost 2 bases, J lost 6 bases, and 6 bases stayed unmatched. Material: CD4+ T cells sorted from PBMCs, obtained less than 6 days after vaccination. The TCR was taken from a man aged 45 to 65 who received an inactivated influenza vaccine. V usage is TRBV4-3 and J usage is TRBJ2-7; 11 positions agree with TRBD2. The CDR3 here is CASSQSWGTSGEQYF. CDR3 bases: TGCGCCAGCAGCCAAAGCTGGGGGACTAGCGGCGAGCAGTACTTC.